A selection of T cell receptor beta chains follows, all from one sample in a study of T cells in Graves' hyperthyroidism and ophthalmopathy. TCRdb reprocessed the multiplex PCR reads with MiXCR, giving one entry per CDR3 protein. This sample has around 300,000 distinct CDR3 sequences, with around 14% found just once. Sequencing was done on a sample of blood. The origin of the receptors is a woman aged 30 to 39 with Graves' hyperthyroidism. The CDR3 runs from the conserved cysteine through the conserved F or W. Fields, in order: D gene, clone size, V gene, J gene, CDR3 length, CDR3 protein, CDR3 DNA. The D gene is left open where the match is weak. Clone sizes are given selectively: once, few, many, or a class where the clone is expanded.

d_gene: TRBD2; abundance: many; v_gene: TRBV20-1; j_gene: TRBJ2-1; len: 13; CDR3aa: CSARGPAGVEQFF; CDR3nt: TGCAGTGCTAGGGGTCCAGCGGGAGTTGAGCAGTTCTTC
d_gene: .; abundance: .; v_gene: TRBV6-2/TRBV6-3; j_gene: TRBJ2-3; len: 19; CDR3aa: CASSYSIYSVRFGTDTQYF; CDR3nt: TGTGCCAGCAGTTACTCGATTTACTCCGTAAGATTCGGCACAGATACGCAGTATTTT
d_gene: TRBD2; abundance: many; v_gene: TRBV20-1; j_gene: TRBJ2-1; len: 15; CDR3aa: CSAPTSGSAVGEQFF; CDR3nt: TGCAGTGCCCCGACTAGCGGGAGCGCGGTCGGTGAGCAGTTCTTC
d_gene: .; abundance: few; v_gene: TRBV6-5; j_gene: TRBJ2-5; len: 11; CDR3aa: CASSLQGTQYF; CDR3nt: TGTGCCAGCAGTCTACAGGGGACCCAGTACTTC
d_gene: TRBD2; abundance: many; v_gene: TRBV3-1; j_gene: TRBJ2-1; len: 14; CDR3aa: CASRIAGGNNEQFF; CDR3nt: TGTGCCAGCAGAATAGCGGGTGGAAACAATGAGCAGTTCTTC
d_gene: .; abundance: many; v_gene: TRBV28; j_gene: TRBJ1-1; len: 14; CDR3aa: CASSFGDRTFEAFF; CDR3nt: TGTGCCAGCAGTTTTGGGGATCGGACCTTTGAAGCTTTCTTT
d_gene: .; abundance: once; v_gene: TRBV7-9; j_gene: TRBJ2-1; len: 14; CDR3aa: CASSLAASYNERFF; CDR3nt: TGTGCCAGCAGCTTAGCCGCTAGCTACAATGAGCGGTTCTTC
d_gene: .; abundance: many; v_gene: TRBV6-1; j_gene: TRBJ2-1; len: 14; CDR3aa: CASSLDRTYNEQFF; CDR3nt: TGTGCCAGCAGCTTAGACCGCACCTACAATGAGCAGTTCTTC
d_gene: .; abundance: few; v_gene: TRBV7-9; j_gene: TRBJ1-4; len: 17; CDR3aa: CASSLGSGLVTNEKLFF; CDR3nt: TGTGCCAGCAGCTTAGGTTCAGGGCTTGTAACTAATGAAAAACTGTTTTTT
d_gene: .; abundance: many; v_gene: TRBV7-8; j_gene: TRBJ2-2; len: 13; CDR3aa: CASAGVNTGELFF; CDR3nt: TGTGCCAGCGCTGGGGTGAACACCGGGGAGCTGTTTTTT
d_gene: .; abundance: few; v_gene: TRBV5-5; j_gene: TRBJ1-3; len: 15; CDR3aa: CASSLTDTSGNTIYF; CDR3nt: TGTGCCAGCAGCTTGACAGACACATCTGGAAACACCATATATTTT
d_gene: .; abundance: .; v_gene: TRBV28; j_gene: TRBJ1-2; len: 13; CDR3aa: CASSPRGGYGYTF; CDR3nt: TGTGCCAGCAGTCCCCGCGGGGGGTATGGCTACACCTTC
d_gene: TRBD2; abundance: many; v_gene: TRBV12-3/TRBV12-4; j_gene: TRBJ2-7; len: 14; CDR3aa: CASSLVSGSAEQYF; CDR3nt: TGTGCCAGCAGTTTAGTTAGCGGGAGTGCCGAGCAGTACTTC
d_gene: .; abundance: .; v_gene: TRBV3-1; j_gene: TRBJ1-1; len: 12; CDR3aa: CASSQWGTEAFF; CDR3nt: TGTGCCAGCAGCCAATGGGGGACTGAAGCTTTCTTT
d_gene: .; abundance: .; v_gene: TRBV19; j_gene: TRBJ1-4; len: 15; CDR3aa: CASRDKGVIREKLFF; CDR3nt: TGTGCCAGCCGGGACAAGGGGGTCATAAGGGAAAAACTGTTTTTT
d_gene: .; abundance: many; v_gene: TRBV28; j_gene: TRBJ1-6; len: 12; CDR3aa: CASSSPGSPLHF; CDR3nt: TGTGCCAGCAGTTCCCCCGGGTCACCCCTCCACTTT
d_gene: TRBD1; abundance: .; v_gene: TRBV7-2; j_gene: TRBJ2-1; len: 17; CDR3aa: CASSQGVGDRTNNGQFF; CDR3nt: TGTGCCAGCAGCCAGGGGGTCGGGGACAGGACAAACAATGGGCAGTTCTTC
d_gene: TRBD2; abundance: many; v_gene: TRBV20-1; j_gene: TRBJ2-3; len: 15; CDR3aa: CSASFPSGSTDTQYF; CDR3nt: TGCAGTGCTAGTTTCCCTAGCGGAAGCACAGATACGCAGTATTTT
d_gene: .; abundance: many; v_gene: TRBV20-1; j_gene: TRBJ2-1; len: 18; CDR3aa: CSATEYLSGWSSYNEQFF; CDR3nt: TGCAGTGCCACAGAGTACCTTAGCGGCTGGAGCTCCTACAATGAGCAGTTCTTC
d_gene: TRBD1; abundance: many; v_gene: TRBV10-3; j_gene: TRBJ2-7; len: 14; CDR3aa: CAISGTGMSYEQYF; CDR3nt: TGTGCCATCAGCGGGACAGGGATGAGCTACGAGCAGTACTTC
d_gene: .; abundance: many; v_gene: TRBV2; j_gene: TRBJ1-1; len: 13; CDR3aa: CARRERETLKAFF; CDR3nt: TGTGCCAGACGGGAGAGGGAGACCTTGAAAGCTTTCTTT
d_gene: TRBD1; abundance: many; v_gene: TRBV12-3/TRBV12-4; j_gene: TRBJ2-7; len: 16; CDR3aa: CASSSPSQGAAYEQYF; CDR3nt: TGTGCCAGCAGTTCTCCGTCACAGGGGGCGGCCTACGAGCAGTACTTC
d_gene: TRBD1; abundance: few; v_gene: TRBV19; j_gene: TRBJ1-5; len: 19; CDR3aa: CASSSPLRDRGHWNQPQHF; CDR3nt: TGTGCCAGTAGTAGTCCCCTCCGGGACAGGGGGCATTGGAATCAGCCCCAGCATTTT
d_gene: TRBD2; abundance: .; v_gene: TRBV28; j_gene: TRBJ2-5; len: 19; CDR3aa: CASGLPGAWGGRNGETQYF; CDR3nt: TGTGCCAGCGGACTACCGGGGGCTTGGGGCGGGAGGAATGGGGAGACCCAGTACTTC
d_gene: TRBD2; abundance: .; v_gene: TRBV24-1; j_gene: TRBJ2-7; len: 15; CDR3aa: CATSDRLAGEDEQYF; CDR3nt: TGTGCCACCAGTGACCGACTAGCGGGAGAAGACGAGCAGTACTTC
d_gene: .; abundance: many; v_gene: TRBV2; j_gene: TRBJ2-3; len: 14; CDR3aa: CASSVLVAADTQYF; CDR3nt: TGTGCCAGCAGTGTTCTGGTCGCGGCAGATACGCAGTATTTT
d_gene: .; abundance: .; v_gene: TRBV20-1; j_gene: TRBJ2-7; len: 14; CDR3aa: CSARDGGMGYEQYF; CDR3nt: TGCAGTGCTAGAGACGGCGGGATGGGCTACGAGCAGTACTTC
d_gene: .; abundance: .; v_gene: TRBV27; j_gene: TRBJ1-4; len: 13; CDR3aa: CASGLTINEKLFF; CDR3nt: TGTGCCAGCGGTTTAACTATCAATGAAAAACTGTTTTTT
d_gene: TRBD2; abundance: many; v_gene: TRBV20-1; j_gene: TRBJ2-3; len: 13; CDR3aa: CSAWTSYTDTQYF; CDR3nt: TGCAGTGCTTGGACTAGCTACACAGATACGCAGTATTTT
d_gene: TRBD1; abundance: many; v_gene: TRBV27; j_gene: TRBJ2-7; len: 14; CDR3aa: CASSYPGQGSEQYF; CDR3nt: TGTGCCAGCAGTTACCCGGGACAGGGCTCCGAGCAGTACTTC
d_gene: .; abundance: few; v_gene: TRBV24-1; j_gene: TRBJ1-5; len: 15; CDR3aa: CATSDPSAINQPQHF; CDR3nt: TGTGCCACCAGTGACCCCTCCGCCATCAATCAGCCCCAGCATTTT
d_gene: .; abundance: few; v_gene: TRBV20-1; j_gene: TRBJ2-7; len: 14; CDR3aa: CSASIASPPYEQYF; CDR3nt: TGCAGTGCCAGTATCGCAAGTCCCCCCTACGAGCAGTACTTC
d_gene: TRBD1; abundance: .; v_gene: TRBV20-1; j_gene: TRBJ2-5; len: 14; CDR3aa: CSALDRVVQETQYF; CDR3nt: TGCAGTGCACTAGACAGGGTTGTTCAAGAGACCCAGTACTTC
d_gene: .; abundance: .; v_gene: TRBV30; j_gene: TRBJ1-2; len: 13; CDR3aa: CAWSHTGLGSYTF; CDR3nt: TGTGCCTGGAGTCACACCGGACTGGGGAGCTACACCTTC
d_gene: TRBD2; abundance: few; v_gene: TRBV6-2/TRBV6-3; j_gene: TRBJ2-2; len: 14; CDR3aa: CASSPPAGPGELFF; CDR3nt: TGTGCCAGCAGTCCACCAGCGGGACCCGGGGAGCTGTTTTTT
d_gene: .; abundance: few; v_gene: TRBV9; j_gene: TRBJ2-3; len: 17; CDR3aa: CASSAFGGIIATDTQYF; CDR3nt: TGTGCCAGCAGCGCCTTTGGGGGCATCATCGCTACAGATACGCAGTATTTT
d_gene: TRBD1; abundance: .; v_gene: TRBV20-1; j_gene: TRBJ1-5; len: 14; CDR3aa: CSARGQGSFGPQHF; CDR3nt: TGCAGTGCCCGGGGACAGGGGTCGTTTGGGCCCCAGCATTTT
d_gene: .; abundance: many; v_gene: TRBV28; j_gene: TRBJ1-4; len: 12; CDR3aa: CASTMQGEKLFF; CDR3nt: TGTGCCAGCACCATGCAAGGAGAAAAACTGTTTTTT
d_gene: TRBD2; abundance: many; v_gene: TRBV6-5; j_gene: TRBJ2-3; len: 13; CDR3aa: CASSFSGADTQYF; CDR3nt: TGTGCCAGCAGTTTCAGCGGGGCAGATACGCAGTATTTT
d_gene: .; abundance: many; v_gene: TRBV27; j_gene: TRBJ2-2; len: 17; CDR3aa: CASSVQDNFGDTGELFF; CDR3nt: TGTGCCAGCAGTGTACAGGATAATTTTGGGGACACCGGGGAGCTGTTTTTT
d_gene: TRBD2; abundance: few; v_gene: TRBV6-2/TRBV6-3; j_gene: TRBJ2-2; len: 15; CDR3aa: CASSYRAGGPWELFF; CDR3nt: TGTGCCAGCAGTTATCGGGCGGGAGGGCCCTGGGAGCTGTTTTTT
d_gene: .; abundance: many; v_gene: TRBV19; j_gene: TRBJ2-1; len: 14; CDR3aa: CASRVTGFYNEQFF; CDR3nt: TGTGCCAGTCGGGTCACAGGGTTTTACAATGAGCAGTTCTTC
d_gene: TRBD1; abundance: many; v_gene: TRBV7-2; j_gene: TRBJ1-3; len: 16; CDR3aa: CASSGDSRYSGNTIYF; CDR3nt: TGTGCCAGCAGCGGGGACAGCCGATACTCTGGAAACACCATATATTTT
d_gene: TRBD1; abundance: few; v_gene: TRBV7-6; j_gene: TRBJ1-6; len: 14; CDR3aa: CASSLGAGGEPLHF; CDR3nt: TGTGCCAGCAGCTTAGGCGCAGGGGGCGAACCCCTCCACTTT
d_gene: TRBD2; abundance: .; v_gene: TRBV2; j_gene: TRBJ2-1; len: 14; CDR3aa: CASSRLAGVYEQFF; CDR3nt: TGTGCCAGCAGCCGACTAGCGGGAGTTTATGAGCAGTTCTTC
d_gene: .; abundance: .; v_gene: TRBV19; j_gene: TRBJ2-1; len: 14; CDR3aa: CASRSQASYNEQFF; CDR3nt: TGTGCCAGTAGAAGCCAGGCTTCCTACAATGAGCAGTTCTTC
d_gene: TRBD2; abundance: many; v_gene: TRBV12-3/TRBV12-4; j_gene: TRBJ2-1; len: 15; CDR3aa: CASSIGLAGVNEQFF; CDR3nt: TGTGCCAGCAGTATAGGACTAGCGGGAGTCAATGAGCAGTTCTTC
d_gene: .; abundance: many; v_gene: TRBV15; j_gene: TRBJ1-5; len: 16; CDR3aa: CATSRDGVGDGQPQHF; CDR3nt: TGTGCCACCAGCAGAGATGGTGTAGGGGATGGTCAGCCCCAGCATTTT
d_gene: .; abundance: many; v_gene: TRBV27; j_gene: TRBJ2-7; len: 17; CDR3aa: CASSLYPGGQNSYEQYF; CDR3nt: TGTGCCAGCAGTTTATATCCGGGGGGACAGAATTCCTACGAGCAGTACTTC
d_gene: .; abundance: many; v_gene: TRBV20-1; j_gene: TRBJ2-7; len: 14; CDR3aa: CSARDPTLVGEQYF; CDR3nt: TGCAGTGCTAGAGATCCGACCCTCGTTGGCGAGCAGTACTTC
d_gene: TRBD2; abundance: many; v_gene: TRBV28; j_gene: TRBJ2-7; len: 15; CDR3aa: CASSPQAGGPDEQYF; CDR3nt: TGTGCCAGCAGTCCCCAAGCGGGAGGGCCCGACGAGCAGTACTTC